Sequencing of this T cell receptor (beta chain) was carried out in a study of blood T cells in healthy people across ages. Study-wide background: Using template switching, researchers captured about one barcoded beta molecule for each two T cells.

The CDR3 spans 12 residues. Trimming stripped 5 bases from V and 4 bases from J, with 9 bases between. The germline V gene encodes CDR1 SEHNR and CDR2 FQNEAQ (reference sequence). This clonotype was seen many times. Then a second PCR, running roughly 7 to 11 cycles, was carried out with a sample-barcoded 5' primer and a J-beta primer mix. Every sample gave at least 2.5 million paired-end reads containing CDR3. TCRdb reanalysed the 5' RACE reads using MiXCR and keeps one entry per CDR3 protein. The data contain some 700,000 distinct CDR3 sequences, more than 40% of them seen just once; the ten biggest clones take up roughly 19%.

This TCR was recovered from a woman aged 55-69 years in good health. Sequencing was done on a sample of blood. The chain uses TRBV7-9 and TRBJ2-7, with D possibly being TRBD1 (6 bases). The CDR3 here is CASSNTGYEQYF. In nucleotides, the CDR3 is TGTGCCAGCAGCAACACAGGGTACGAGCAGTACTTC. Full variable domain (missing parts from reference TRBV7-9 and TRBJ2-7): DTGVSQNPRHKITKRGQNVTFRCDPISEHNRLYWYRQTLGQGPEFLTYFQNEAQLEKSRLLSDRFSAERPKGSFSTLEIQRTEQGDSAMYLCASSNTGYEQYFGPGTRLTVT.